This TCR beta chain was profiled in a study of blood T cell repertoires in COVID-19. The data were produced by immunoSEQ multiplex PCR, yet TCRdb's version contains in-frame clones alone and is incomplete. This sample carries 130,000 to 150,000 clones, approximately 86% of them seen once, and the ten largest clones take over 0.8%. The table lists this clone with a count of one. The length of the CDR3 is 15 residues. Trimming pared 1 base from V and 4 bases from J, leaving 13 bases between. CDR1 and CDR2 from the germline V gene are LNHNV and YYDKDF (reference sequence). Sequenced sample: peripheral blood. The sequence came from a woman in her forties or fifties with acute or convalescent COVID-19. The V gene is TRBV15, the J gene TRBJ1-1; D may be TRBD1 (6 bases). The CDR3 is CATSRGYTGSTEAFF. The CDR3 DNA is TGTGCCACCAGCAGAGGGTACACAGGGAGCACTGAAGCTTTCTTT. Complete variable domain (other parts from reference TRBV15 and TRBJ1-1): DAMVIQNPRYQVTQFGKPVTLSCSQTLNHNVMYWYQQKSSQAPKLLFHYYDKDFNNEADTPDNFQSRRPNTSFCFLDIRSPGLGDTAMYLCATSRGYTGSTEAFFGQGTRLTVV.